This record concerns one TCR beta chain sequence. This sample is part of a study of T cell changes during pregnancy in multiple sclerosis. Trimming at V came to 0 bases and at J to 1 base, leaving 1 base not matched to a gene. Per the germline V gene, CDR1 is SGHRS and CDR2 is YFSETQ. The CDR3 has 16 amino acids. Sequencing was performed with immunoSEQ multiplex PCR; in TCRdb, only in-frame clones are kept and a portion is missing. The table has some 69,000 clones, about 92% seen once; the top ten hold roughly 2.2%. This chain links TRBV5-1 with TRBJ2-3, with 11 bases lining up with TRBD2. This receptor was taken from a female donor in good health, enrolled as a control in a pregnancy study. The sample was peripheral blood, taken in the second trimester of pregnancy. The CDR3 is CASSLEGLAGTDTQYF. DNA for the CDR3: TGCGCCAGCAGCTTGGAGGGACTAGCGGGCACAGATACGCAGTATTTT.